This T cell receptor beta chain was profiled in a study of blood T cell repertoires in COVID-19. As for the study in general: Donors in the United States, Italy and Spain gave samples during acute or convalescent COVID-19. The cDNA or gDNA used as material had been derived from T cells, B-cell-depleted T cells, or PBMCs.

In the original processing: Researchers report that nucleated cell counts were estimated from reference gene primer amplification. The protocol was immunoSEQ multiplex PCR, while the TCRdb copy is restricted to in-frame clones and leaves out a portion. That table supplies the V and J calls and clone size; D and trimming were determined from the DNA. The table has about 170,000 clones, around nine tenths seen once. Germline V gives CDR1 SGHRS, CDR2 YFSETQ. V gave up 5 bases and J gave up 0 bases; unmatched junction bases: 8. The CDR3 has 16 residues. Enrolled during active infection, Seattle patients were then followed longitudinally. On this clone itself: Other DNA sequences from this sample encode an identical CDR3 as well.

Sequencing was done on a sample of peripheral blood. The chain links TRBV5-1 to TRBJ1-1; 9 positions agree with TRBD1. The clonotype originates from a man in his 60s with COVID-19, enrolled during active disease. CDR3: CASSSQGAGMNTEAFF. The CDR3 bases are TGCGCCAGCAGTTCACAGGGGGCAGGGATGAACACTGAAGCTTTCTTT.